The 21 T cell receptor beta chains below come from one sample, sequenced in a study of T cells in Graves' hyperthyroidism and ophthalmopathy. RNA transcripts yielded amplified TCR beta CDR3 regions. Using the HTBI primer set, a first-round RT-PCR was run on the TCR CDR3. TCRdb used MiXCR to reprocess the multiplex PCR reads, holding one entry per CDR3 protein. The repertoire has more than 550,000 distinct CDR3 sequences, roughly 45% of them found once; the top ten carry less than 9%. Source material: peripheral blood or thyroid tissue (not recorded which). The receptor set was obtained from an adult man with Graves' disease, either hyperthyroidism or ophthalmopathy (not recorded which).

Many counts were recorded for this clonotype. The rearrangement joins TRBV20-1 to TRBJ2-6; 8 nucleotides match TRBD2. This CDR3 comprises 16 residues. CDR1 is DFQATT, CDR2 SNEGSKA, per germline (reference sequence). With V trimmed by 6 bases and J by 2 bases, 9 bases remained unmatched. CDR3 in DNA: TGCAGTGCACGCCCCACGGGAGGGACTGGGGCCAACGTCCTGACTTTC. Its protein product is CSARPTGGTGANVLTF.

This clonotype has a count of ten or more. The rearrangement joins TRBV29-1 to TRBJ1-5; the match to TRBD1 covers 7 bases. The V gene's germline CDR1 is SQVTM and CDR2 ANQGSEA. The CDR3 is 14 amino acids. Losses at the gene ends were 7 bases for V and 4 bases for J; bases not matched to a gene: 10. CDR3 coding DNA: TGCAGCGCCATATCACAGGGGTGGAATCAGCCCCAGCATTTT. Its protein product is CSAISQGWNQPQHF.

The table lists this clonotype with a few counts. With a much larger clone just one base away, this may be a read error. This chain connects TRBV2 to TRBJ1-5; no firm D call. Per the germline V gene, CDR1 is SNHLY and CDR2 is FYNNEI. The CDR3 is made up of 11 amino acids. V gave up 4 bases and J gave up 5 bases, with 3 bases separating them. The CDR3 spells CASSVHQPQHF. CDR3 sequence (DNA): TGTGCCAGCAGTGTCCATCAGCCCCAGCATTTT.

J is TRBJ2-5 and V is TRBV20-1; TRBD2 might be the D (5 bases). CDR1 is DFQATT, CDR2 SNEGSKA, per germline (reference sequence). There are 14 residues in the CDR3. The V and J ends lost 5 bases and 0 bases respectively, with 13 bases between them. CDR3 sequence: CSAGLSGNQETQYF. In DNA, the CDR3 is TGCAGTGCTGGGCTTTCGGGGAACCAAGAGACCCAGTACTTC.

The rearrangement joins TRBV7-9 to TRBJ2-7; D is possibly TRBD1 (7 bases). Trimming shortened V by 4 bases and J by 3 bases, and 13 bases separated the two germline ends. The CDR3 has 14 residues. CDR1 SEHNR and CDR2 FQNEAQ come from the germline V gene (reference sequence). CDR3 nucleotides: TGTGCCAGCAGCTCGGGGGACAGAAGCTACGAGCAGTACTTC. Translated, it gives CASSSGDRSYEQYF.

In the case of this clonotype: Sequence at one end of the junction differs from germline and may be a read error. As DNA, the CDR3 is TGCGCCAGCAGGGCCGGGACAGGGGTCCTAAGGGAAAAACTGTTTTTT. It translates to CASRAGTGVLREKLFF. The chain links TRBV7-9 to TRBJ1-4; 10 bases align to TRBD1. The CDR3 is 16 amino acids. Germline-derived CDR1 and CDR2 are SEHNR and FQNEAQ (reference sequence).

This clonotype was seen many times. CDR3 nucleotide sequence: TGCGCCAGCAGTGATGTATCTTGGGACACCATATATTTT. Encoded protein: CASSDVSWDTIYF. The V and J genes are TRBV10-2 and TRBJ1-3; unclear D gene. V lost 3 bases to trimming and J lost 8 bases, with 11 bases between them. The CDR3 covers 13 residues. The germline CDR1 and CDR2 sequences are WSHSY and SAAADI.

This clonotype appeared once. The V gene is TRBV10-3, the J gene TRBJ1-2; 10 bases align to TRBD1. This CDR3 comprises 14 residues. The V and J ends lost 11 bases and 8 bases, in that order; junction bases with no gene match: 14. The germline CDR1 and CDR2 sequences are ENHRY and SYGVKD. CDR3 coding DNA: TGTGCCTCCATCAGCCCCGGGACAGGGGACGGCTACACCTTC. It yields the protein CASISPGTGDGYTF.

This sequence joins TRBV6-5 and TRBJ1-4; D uncertain. Looked up from germline, CDR1 is MNHEY and CDR2 is SVGAGI. The CDR3 consists of 14 residues. V lost 4 bases, J lost 7 bases, and 13 bases lay in between. CDR3 in DNA: TGTGCCAGCAGTTTTGTGGATCGGGCTGAAAAACTGTTTTTT. The encoded protein is CASSFVDRAEKLFF.

This chain uses TRBV9 with TRBJ2-2; no clear D gene. The CDR3 sequence is 11 residues long. Trimming stripped 0 bases from V and 7 bases from J, with 1 base between. CDR1 SGDLS and CDR2 YYNGEE come from the germline V gene. The CDR3, as DNA: TGTGCCAGCAGCGTAGACGGGGAGCTGTTTTTT. Translation gives CASSVDGELFF.

V usage is TRBV10-3 and J usage is TRBJ1-1; maybe TRBD1 (5 bases). Looked up from germline, CDR1 is ENHRY and CDR2 is SYGVKD. This CDR3 comprises 14 residues. V lost 2 bases and J lost 6, with 13 bases in between. The DNA of the CDR3 is TGTGCCATCAGTGAGACGGGCAGGGACTCTGAAGCTTTCTTT. Translated: CAISETGRDSEAFF.

At least ten counts were recorded for this clonotype. The V gene is TRBV7-2, the J gene TRBJ1-1, with D possibly matching TRBD1 (6 bases). V was clipped by 5 bases and J by 2 bases, with 12 bases between them. The germline CDR1 and CDR2 sequences are SGHTA and FQGNSA. The CDR3 sequence is 14 residues long. The CDR3 DNA sequence: TGTGCCAGCAGCCCTGACAGGACTAACACTGAAGCTTTCTTT. Translation gives CASSPDRTNTEAFF. The full variable domain, with the rest looked up from reference TRBV7-2 and TRBJ1-1, is GAGVSQSPSNKVTEKGKDVELRCDPISGHTALYWYRQSLGQGLEFLIYFQGNSAPDKSGLPSDRFSAERTGGSVSTLTIQRTQQEDSAVYLCASSPDRTNTEAFFGQGTRLTVV.

This clonotype was recorded a few times. The V call is TRBV2, the J call TRBJ1-5, with TRBD1 matching 7 bases. After removal of 6 bases from V and 2 bases from J, the junction contained 7 bases not matched to a gene. Germline CDR1 reads SNHLY; CDR2 reads FYNNEI. The CDR3 runs to 15 residues. CDR3 region: CASREGASGNQPQHF. The CDR3 nucleotides read TGTGCCAGCAGGGAGGGGGCAAGTGGCAATCAGCCCCAGCATTTT.

In its sample, this clonotype was seen many times. V is TRBV7-8 and J is TRBJ2-7; 9 bases map to TRBD1. The V gene end was trimmed by 7 bases and the J gene end by 5 bases; junction bases not matched to a gene: 6. CDR1 is SGHVS and CDR2 is FQNEAQ in the germline V gene. The CDR3 has 13 residues. CDR3 in DNA: TGTGCCAGCACCCTAACAGGGGGCCACGAGCAGTACTTC. This sequence encodes CASTLTGGHEQYF.

This rearrangement joins TRBV29-1 to TRBJ2-7, with D hard to call. This CDR3 comprises 13 residues. V was shortened by 4 bases and J by 6 bases, with 16 bases between the two germline ends. CDR1 is SQVTM, CDR2 ANQGSEA, per germline. As DNA, the CDR3 is TGCAGCGTTGGAGTGGGTAGGCCGGTCGAGCAGTACTTC. It yields the protein CSVGVGRPVEQYF.

V and J are TRBV29-1 and TRBJ1-2, with TRBD1 identical over 7 bases. Germline CDR1 and CDR2: SQVTM and ANQGSEA. CDR3 length: 10 residues. J gave up 8 bases and V 7 bases, and 4 bases lay outside the gene matches. The CDR3, as DNA: TGCAGCGGACTGGGACAGGGCTACACCTTC. Translating it yields CSGLGQGYTF.

This clonotype was seen once. The chain couples TRBV15 to TRBJ2-6, with D uncertain. V was cut by 0 bases and J by 4 bases, with 4 bases left in between. Germline assignment: CDR1 LNHNV and CDR2 YYDKDF (reference sequence). CDR3 length: 14 residues. The DNA for the CDR3 is TGTGCCACCAGCAGAGAGCAGGGGGCCAACGTCCTGACTTTC. Translation gives CATSREQGANVLTF. Supplemented by reference TRBV15 and TRBJ2-6, the full variable domain reads DAMVIQNPRYQVTQFGKPVTLSCSQTLNHNVMYWYQQKSSQAPKLLFHYYDKDFNNEADTPDNFQSRRPNTSFCFLDIRSPGLGDTAMYLCATSREQGANVLTFGAGSRLTVL.

This clonotype was found many times. The V gene is TRBV24-1, the J gene TRBJ1-3; no definite D call. V was pared by 4 bases and J by 4 bases, with 13 bases between. Germline assignment: CDR1 KGHDR and CDR2 SFDVKD. The CDR3 is made up of 15 amino acids. CDR3 loop: CATSDSGLTGNTIYF. In DNA form, the CDR3 reads TGTGCCACCAGTGACTCGGGCCTGACCGGAAACACCATATATTTT.

The chain couples TRBV7-2 to TRBJ1-2, with no clear D. Deletions cut 5 bases from V and 4 bases from J, with 14 bases between. CDR1 and CDR2 (germline): SGHTA, FQGNSA. The CDR3 runs 14 residues. The CDR3 spells CASSQAAETYGYTF. In DNA, the CDR3 is TGTGCCAGCAGCCAAGCGGCGGAGACCTATGGCTACACCTTC.

The gene calls are TRBV7-9 and TRBJ1-1, with 7 nucleotides matching TRBD1. Trimming cost V 6 bases and J 3 bases; bases outside gene matches: 7. Germline values: CDR1 SEHNR, CDR2 FQNEAQ (reference sequence). The CDR3 sequence is 14 residues long. The CDR3 nucleotides read TGTGCCAGCAGGGTTCAGGGGGTTCACACTGAAGCTTTCTTT. Its translation is CASRVQGVHTEAFF.

The chain uses TRBV7-6 and TRBJ2-7; tentative D call: TRBD1 (5 bases). The germline V and J ends were trimmed by 4 bases and 2 bases, with 12 bases remaining between them. Germline V CDR1 and CDR2: SGHVS, FNYEAQ. The CDR3 is 14 residues long. CDR3 DNA: TGTGCCAGCAGCTGGGGCGACGGAACCTACGAGCAGTACTTC. Protein sequence: CASSWGDGTYEQYF. Variable domain in full (rest from reference TRBV7-6 and TRBJ2-7): GAGVSQSPRYKVTKRGQDVALRCDPISGHVSLYWYRQALGQGPEFLTYFNYEAQQDKSGLPNDRFSAERPEGSISTLTIQRTEQRDSAMYRCASSWGDGTYEQYFGPGTRLTVT.